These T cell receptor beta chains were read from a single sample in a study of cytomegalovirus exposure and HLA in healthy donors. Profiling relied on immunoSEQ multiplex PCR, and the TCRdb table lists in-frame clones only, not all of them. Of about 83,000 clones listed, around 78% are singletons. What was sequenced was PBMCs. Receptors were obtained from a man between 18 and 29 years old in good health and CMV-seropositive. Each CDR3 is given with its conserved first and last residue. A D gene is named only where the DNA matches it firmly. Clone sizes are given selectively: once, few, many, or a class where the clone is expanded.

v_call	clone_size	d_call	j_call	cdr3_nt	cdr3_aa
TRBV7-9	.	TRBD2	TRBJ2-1	TGTGCCAGCGACGGGCTAGCGGGCGAGCAGTTCTTC	CASDGLAGEQFF
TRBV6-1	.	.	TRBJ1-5	TGTGCCAGCAGTGAAGCGGGGGGATACAATCAGCCCCAGCATTTT	CASSEAGGYNQPQHF
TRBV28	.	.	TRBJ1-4	TGTGCCAGCAGTTTGACAGTCCCTAGTGAAAAACTGTTTTTT	CASSLTVPSEKLFF
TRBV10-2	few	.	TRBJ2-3	TGCGCCAGCAGTGGCTACAGCACAGATACGCAGTATTTT	CASSGYSTDTQYF
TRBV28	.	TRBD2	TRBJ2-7	TGTGCCAGCAGTCCTCCGGGACTAGTGTCTTCCCACGAGCAGTACTTC	CASSPPGLVSSHEQYF
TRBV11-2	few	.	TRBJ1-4	TGTGCCAGCAGCGCCCCAGGTACCCCAAATGAAAAACTGTTTTTT	CASSAPGTPNEKLFF
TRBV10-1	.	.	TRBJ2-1	TGCGCCAGCAGTGAGGGGAGTGGGGTCAATGAGCAGTTCTTC	CASSEGSGVNEQFF
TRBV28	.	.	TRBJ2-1	TGTGCCAGCACCCCCAGTGGGCCATCAAATGAGCAGTTCTTC	CASTPSGPSNEQFF
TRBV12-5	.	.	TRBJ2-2	TGTGCTAGTGGTTTGGGACAGACCACCGGGGAGCTGTTTTTT	CASGLGQTTGELFF
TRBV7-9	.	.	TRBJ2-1	TGTGCCAGCAGCTTAGCACTAGCCAATGAGCAGTTCTTC	CASSLALANEQFF
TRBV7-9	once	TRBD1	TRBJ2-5	TGTGCCAGCAGCCCCGACAGGGGCGGGGAGACCCAGTACTTC	CASSPDRGGETQYF
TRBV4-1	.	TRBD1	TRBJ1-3	TGCGCCAGCAGCCACCGGGACAGCCCTGGAAACACCATATATTTT	CASSHRDSPGNTIYF
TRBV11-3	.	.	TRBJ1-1	TGTGCCAGCAGCTTAGGTATGAACACTGAAGCTTTCTTT	CASSLGMNTEAFF
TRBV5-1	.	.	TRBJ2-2	TGCGCCAGCAGCTTGGCCCCTGACACCGGGGAGCTGTTTTTT	CASSLAPDTGELFF
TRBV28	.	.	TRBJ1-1	TGTGCCAGCAGTTTAAGGGAGACTGAAGCTTTCTTT	CASSLRETEAFF
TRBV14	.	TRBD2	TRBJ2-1	TGTGCCAGTTTGACTAGCGGGTACAATGAGCAGTTCTTC	CASLTSGYNEQFF
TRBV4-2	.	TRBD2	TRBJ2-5	TGTGCCAGCAGCCAAGGAAGTAGCGGGGGCCAAGAGACCCAGTACTTC	CASSQGSSGGQETQYF
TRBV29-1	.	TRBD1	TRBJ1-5	TGCAGCGTTGAGTCGGGACAGGGGCTGGGGACCCAGCATTTT	CSVESGQGLGTQHF
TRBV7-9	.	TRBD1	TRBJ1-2	TGTGCCAGCAGCCGGGACAGTACCCCTTGGTATGGCTACACCTTC	CASSRDSTPWYGYTF
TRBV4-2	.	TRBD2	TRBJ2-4	TGTGCCAGCAGCCTCGGACTAGCGGGAGGGCCGGGGAAAAACATTCAGTACTTC	CASSLGLAGGPGKNIQYF
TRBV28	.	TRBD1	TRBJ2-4	TGTGCCAGCAGTCCGACCCTTCGACAGGGACGACGAGGGATTCAGTACTTC	CASSPTLRQGRRGIQYF
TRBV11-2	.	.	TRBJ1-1	TGTGCCAGCGACCCAATCGAGCGGGTTGGAGCTTTCTTT	CASDPIERVGAFF
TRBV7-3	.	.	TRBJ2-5	TGTGCCAGCAGCTTAACGAGGGAAGAGACCCAGTACTTC	CASSLTREETQYF
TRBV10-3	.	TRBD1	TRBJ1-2	TGTGCCATCAAAACAGGGGAGACCTCCGGTGGCTACACCTTC	CAIKTGETSGGYTF
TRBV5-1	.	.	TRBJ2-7	TGCGCCAGCAGCCTGTGGGCAAGCTCCTACGAGCAGTACTTC	CASSLWASSYEQYF
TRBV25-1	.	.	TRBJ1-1	TGTGCCAGCAGTGTCCGCCGCGGGGTTGGGTACACTGAAGCTTTCTTT	CASSVRRGVGYTEAFF
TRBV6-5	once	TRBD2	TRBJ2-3	TGTGCCAGCAGTCAAACTAGCGGTACGCAGTATTTT	CASSQTSGTQYF
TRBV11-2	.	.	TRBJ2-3	TGTGCCAGCAGCCCTCTGGCGGGGACGGCAGATACGCAGTATTTT	CASSPLAGTADTQYF
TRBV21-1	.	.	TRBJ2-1	TGTGCCAGCAGCAAAGAGACAGGGGAGTGGGAGCAGTTCTTC	CASSKETGEWEQFF
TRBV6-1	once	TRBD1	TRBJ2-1	TGTGCCACCCGCGGGACAGGGGCCTACAATGAGCAGTTCTTC	CATRGTGAYNEQFF
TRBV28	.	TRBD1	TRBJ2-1	TGTGCCAGCAGTACTTACCTCTTTTTATCTGGACAGGCCTCCTACAATGAGCAGTTCTTC	CASSTYLFLSGQASYNEQFF
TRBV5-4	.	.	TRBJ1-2	TGTGCCAGCAGCTTGGTTGCGGCTGCTTCTAACTATGGCTACACCTTC	CASSLVAAASNYGYTF
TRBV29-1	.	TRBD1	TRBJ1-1	TGCAGCGTTCGGAGGGGACAGACCTACACTGAAGCTTTCTTT	CSVRRGQTYTEAFF
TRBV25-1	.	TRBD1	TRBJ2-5	TGTGCCAGCGGGGACAGGGGAGAGACCCAGTACTTC	CASGDRGETQYF
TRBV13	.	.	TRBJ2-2	TGTGCCAGCAGCTTATGGCAGACCGGGGAGCTGTTTTTT	CASSLWQTGELFF
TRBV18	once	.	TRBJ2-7	TGTGCCAGCTCGACCAGGACCTACGAGCAGTACTTC	CASSTRTYEQYF
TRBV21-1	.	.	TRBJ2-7	TGTGCCAGCAGCAACACGGTAGATGCCCTCTGCTACGAGCAGTACTTC	CASSNTVDALCYEQYF
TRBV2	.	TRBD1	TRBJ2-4	TGTGCCAGCAGCGACGACAGGGGGCAGTACATTCAGTACTTC	CASSDDRGQYIQYF
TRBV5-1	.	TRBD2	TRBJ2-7	TGCGCCAGCAGCCTGACTAGCGGGAGCAGGGAGCAGTACTTC	CASSLTSGSREQYF
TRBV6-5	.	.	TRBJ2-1	TGTGCCAGCAACCCCTCCGGGAGTGGTTACAATGAGCAGTTCTTC	CASNPSGSGYNEQFF
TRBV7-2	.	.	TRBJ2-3	TGTGCCAGCAGCTCAGGACGGGGTACGCAGTATTTT	CASSSGRGTQYF
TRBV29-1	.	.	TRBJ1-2	TGCAGCGTTGATTTTCAAGCGGGTGGCTACACCTTC	CSVDFQAGGYTF
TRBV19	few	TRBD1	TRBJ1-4	TGTGCCAGTAGTACTCGGACAGGGAGTGAAAAACTGTTTTTT	CASSTRTGSEKLFF
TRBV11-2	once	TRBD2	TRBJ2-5	TGTGCCAGCAGCTTAACCGGACTAGCGAGAGAGACCCAGTACTTC	CASSLTGLARETQYF
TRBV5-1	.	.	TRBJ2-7	TGCGCCAGCCTTAGACAGGGGAGGGTCGAGCAGTACTTC	CASLRQGRVEQYF
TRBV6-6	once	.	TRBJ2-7	TGTGCCAGCAGTCTGGCTGGCGGACGGGAAACCTACGAGCAGTACTTC	CASSLAGGRETYEQYF
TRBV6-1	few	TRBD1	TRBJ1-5	TGTGCCAGCGGACAGGGGGACCAGCCCCAGCATTTT	CASGQGDQPQHF
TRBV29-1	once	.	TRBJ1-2	TGCAGCGTTGAAAGTAGTGGCAGGGGACTAAGTGGCTACACCTTC	CSVESSGRGLSGYTF
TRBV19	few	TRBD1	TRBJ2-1	TGTGCCAGTAGTATTAGGGACAGGGGCAATGAGCAGTTCTTC	CASSIRDRGNEQFF
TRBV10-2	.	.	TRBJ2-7	TGCGCCAGCAGTGAAAGCGTATCCTACGAGCAGTACTTC	CASSESVSYEQYF
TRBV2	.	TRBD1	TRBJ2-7	TGTGCCAGCAGCCACCGGGACAGGCCCTACGAGCAGTACTTC	CASSHRDRPYEQYF
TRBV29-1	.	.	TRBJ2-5	TGCAGCGCCGCGGATTGGAGGGGGCTCGGGACCCAGTACTTC	CSAADWRGLGTQYF
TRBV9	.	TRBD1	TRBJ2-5	TGTGCCAGCAGCCCAACAGGGGGCTGGGAGACCCAGTACTTC	CASSPTGGWETQYF
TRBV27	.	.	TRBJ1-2	TGTGCCAGCAGTCTACGAGGAAACTATGGCTACACCTTC	CASSLRGNYGYTF
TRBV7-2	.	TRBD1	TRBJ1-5	TGTGCCAGCAGCTGGGGACAGGGGACGCCCCAGCATTTT	CASSWGQGTPQHF
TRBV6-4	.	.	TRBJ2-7	TGTGCCAGCAGTGAGAGAACCTACGAGCAGTACTTC	CASSERTYEQYF
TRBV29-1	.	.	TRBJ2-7	TGCAGCGTTGTGCTAGCCTACGAGCAGTACTTC	CSVVLAYEQYF
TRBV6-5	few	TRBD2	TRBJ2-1	TGTGCCACTACCCGAGCGGGAGAAATGGGTGAGCAGTTCTTC	CATTRAGEMGEQFF
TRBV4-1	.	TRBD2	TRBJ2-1	TGCGCCAGCAGCCAAGTGCGGGGGGAGTCCTACAATGAGCAGTTCTTC	CASSQVRGESYNEQFF